In its sample, the clone carrying this T cell receptor (beta chain) was seen a few times. This sample stems from a study of cytomegalovirus exposure and HLA in healthy donors. PCR amplification relied on 60 Vbeta primers (plus 13 Jbeta primers). Libraries were prepared by immunoSEQ multiplex PCR; TCRdb keeps only in-frame clonotypes and omits some of them. This table has 150,000 or so clones, around 68% appearing once. Germline V CDR1 and CDR2: SGHTA, FQGNSA. The CDR3 spans 16 residues. Input material: PBMCs. The origin of this receptor is a man younger than 40 in good health and CMV-seronegative. The J gene is TRBJ2-5, the V gene TRBV7-2, with TRBD2 matching 13 bases. The last part of the DNA fits TRBJ2-7 better; the J call may be wrong. CDR3: CASSLSATSGRYEQYF. The CDR3 DNA reads TGTGCCAGCAGCTTATCGGCGACTAGCGGGAGGTACGAGCAGTACTTC.